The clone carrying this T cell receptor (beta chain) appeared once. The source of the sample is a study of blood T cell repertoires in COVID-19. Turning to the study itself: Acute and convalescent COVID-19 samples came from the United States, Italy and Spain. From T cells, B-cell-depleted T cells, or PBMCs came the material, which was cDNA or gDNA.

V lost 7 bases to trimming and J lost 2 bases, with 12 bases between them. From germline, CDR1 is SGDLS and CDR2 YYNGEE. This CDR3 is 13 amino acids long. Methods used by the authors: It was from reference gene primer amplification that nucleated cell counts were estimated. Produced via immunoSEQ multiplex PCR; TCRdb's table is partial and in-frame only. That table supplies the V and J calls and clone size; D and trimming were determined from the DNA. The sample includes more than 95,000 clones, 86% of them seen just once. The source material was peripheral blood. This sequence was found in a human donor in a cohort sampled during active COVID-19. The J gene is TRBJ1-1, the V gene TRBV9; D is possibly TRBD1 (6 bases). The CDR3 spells CASQTGQNTEAFF. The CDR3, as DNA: TGTGCCAGCCAGACAGGTCAAAACACTGAAGCTTTCTTT.